The 15 T cell receptor beta chains listed next were all sequenced from one sample in a study of T cell repertoires in cytomegalovirus infection. TCRdb passed the reads through MiXCR, listing each CDR3 protein once. The sample contains fewer than 550,000 distinct CDR3 sequences, approximately 32% of which appear only once. The sample comprised PBMCs. Receptors were obtained from a human donor in good health (CMV status not recorded). Some clones in this sample may be carry-over from other donors' samples.

The chain couples TRBV6-6 to TRBJ2-5; D is undetermined. This CDR3 contains 16 residues. Between the trimmed V and J ends, which lost 0 bases and 3 bases, there was a span of 14 bases. Germline assignment: CDR1 MNHNY and CDR2 SVGAGI (reference sequence). In nucleotides, the CDR3 is TGTGCCAGCAGTTACTCTCCCCGGCATATGGAAGAGACCCAGTACTTC. It encodes CASSYSPRHMEETQYF.

The V and J genes are TRBV24-1 and TRBJ2-2; 9 bases fit TRBD1. With 6 bases clipped from V and 4 bases from J, the junction kept 8 bases outside the gene matches. Germline CDR1 reads KGHDR; CDR2 reads SFDVKD. This CDR3 has 16 amino acids. CDR3 in DNA: TGTGCCACCAGTTACCACAGGGGGCGTAGCACCGGGGAGCTGTTTTTT. It yields the protein CATSYHRGRSTGELFF.

This clonotype was detected only a few times. This chain joins TRBV7-6 and TRBJ2-3, with D perhaps matching TRBD2 (5 bases). The CDR3 has 15 residues. V was clipped by 5 bases and J by 2 bases, with 14 bases between them. Germline CDR1 reads SGHVS; CDR2 reads FNYEAQ. In nucleotides, the CDR3 is TGTGCCAGCAGCCCGTCGAGGGCCTACACAGATACGCAGTATTTT. Translating gives CASSPSRAYTDTQYF.

This clonotype was recorded once. Sequence at one end of the junction differs from germline and may be a read error. This sequence joins TRBV7-2 and TRBJ1-6; 7 bases map to TRBD1. This CDR3 region has 15 residues. Germline V gives CDR1 SGHTA, CDR2 FQGNSA. The CDR3 region is CARSPGTDYNSPRHF. DNA for the CDR3: TGTGCCAGGAGCCCCGGGACAGACTATAATTCACCCCGCCACTTT.

This clonotype was observed a few times. CDR3 sequence reads: CASKADANEAFF. CDR3 nucleotide sequence: TGTGCCAGTAAGGCAGACGCTAATGAAGCTTTCTTT. This chain connects TRBV5-4 to TRBJ1-1; D gene uncertain. The CDR3 covers 12 residues. Germline CDR1 and CDR2: SGHNT and YYREEE (reference sequence). Trimming took 8 bases from V and 7 from J, leaving 15 bases between them.

The rearrangement links TRBV19 to TRBJ1-2; D unresolved. CDR3 size: 13 residues. The V and J ends lost 5 bases and 6 bases respectively, with 13 bases between them. CDR1 and CDR2 from the germline V gene are LNHDA and SQIVND (reference sequence). The CDR3 region is CASSFGTANGYTF. The CDR3 nucleotides are TGTGCCAGTAGTTTCGGTACCGCTAATGGCTACACCTTC. The variable domain in full, with the rest retrieved from reference TRBV19 and TRBJ1-2, is DGGITQSPKYLFRKEGQNVTLSCEQNLNHDAMYWYRQDPGQGLRLIYYSQIVNDFQKGDIAEGYSVSREKKESFPLTVTSAQKNPTAFYLCASSFGTANGYTFGSGTRLTVV.

J is TRBJ1-2 and V is TRBV6-2 or TRBV6-3, with unresolved D. The CDR3 loop spans 13 amino acids. V lost 6 bases to trimming and J lost 2 bases, with 10 bases between them. Looked up from germline, CDR1 is MNHEY and CDR2 is SVGEGT. CDR3 sequence: CASRLDPNYGYTF. CDR3 DNA: TGTGCCAGCAGGCTGGACCCGAACTATGGCTACACCTTC.

In regard to this clonotype: The germline gene is not matched at one end of the junction; a read error may be the cause. The chain combines TRBV19 with TRBJ1-2; TRBD1 is a possible D gene (6 bases). The germline V gene has CDR1 LNHDA and CDR2 SQIVND (reference sequence). This CDR3 has 15 residues. The CDR3 bases are TGTGCCATTAGTTGGTCGACAGGCTTTGACGATGGCTACACCTTC. This sequence encodes CAISWSTGFDDGYTF.

This clonotype turned up a few times. The chain carries TRBV27 and TRBJ1-5; D unclear. This CDR3 contains 12 residues. Germline loops: CDR1 MNHEY, CDR2 SMNVEV (reference sequence). V lost 3 bases and J 7 bases, leaving 7 bases between the germline ends. In DNA form, the CDR3 reads TGTGCCAGCAGTTTTTCCGGGCAGCCCCAGCATTTT. The encoded protein is CASSFSGQPQHF.

In this sample, this clonotype turned up a few times. The rearrangement links TRBV28 to TRBJ1-5, with TRBD1 as a possible D gene (5 bases). This CDR3 spans 13 amino acids. V was pared by 6 bases and J by 6 bases, with 12 bases between. Germline CDR1 reads MDHEN; CDR2 reads SYDVKM. The CDR3 spells CASRRDLGQPQHF. In DNA form, the CDR3 reads TGTGCCAGCAGACGGGACTTGGGTCAGCCCCAGCATTTT.

A single count supports this clonotype. The chain joins TRBV6-2 or TRBV6-3 to TRBJ2-1; D is possibly TRBD1 (5 bases). Trimming took 5 bases from V and 5 from J, leaving 16 bases between them. The CDR3 is 15 residues long. CDR1 is MNHEY, CDR2 SVGEGT, per germline. In DNA, the CDR3 is TGTGCCAGCAGTCAAGGGGTGGTCTCTAACAATGAGCAGTTCTTC. Its translation: CASSQGVVSNNEQFF.

The rearrangement joins TRBV27 to TRBJ1-2, with 7 bases identical to TRBD1. Germline CDR1 reads MNHEY; CDR2 reads SMNVEV (reference sequence). With V trimmed by 6 bases and J by 5 bases, 9 bases remained unmatched. This CDR3 contains 14 residues. CDR3 amino acids: CASSRQGFGYGYTF. CDR3 DNA sequence: TGTGCCAGCAGCCGACAGGGTTTTGGATATGGCTACACCTTC.

This clonotype has only a few counts. The chain uses TRBV20-1 and TRBJ2-7, with unresolved D. The germline V gene encodes CDR1 DFQATT and CDR2 SNEGSKA (reference sequence). The CDR3 is made up of 12 amino acids. V lost 3 bases to trimming and J lost 0 bases, with 6 bases between them. DNA for the CDR3: TGCAGTGCTAGGCTGTACTCCTACGAGCAGTACTTC. Translation gives CSARLYSYEQYF.

This chain links TRBV11-2 with TRBJ2-3; D may be TRBD1 (6 bases). Germline V gives CDR1 SGHAT, CDR2 FQNNGV. V was trimmed by 2 bases and J by 6 bases, leaving 24 bases between them. This CDR3 spans 18 amino acids. DNA for the CDR3: TGTGCCAGCAGCTTATTGGATTCCGGGACAACTTCATTGGATACGCAGTATTTT. This codes for CASSLLDSGTTSLDTQYF. Full variable domain (missing parts from reference TRBV11-2 and TRBJ2-3): EAGVAQSPRYKIIEKRQSVAFWCNPISGHATLYWYQQILGQGPKLLIQFQNNGVVDDSQLPKDRFSAERLKGVDSTLKIQPAKLEDSAVYLCASSLLDSGTTSLDTQYFGPGTRLTVL.

V is TRBV19 and J is TRBJ1-1; possible D gene TRBD1, 6 bases. V was clipped by 10 bases and J by 4 bases, with 13 bases between them. The germline V gene encodes CDR1 LNHDA and CDR2 SQIVND (reference sequence). The CDR3 sequence is 12 residues long. CDR3 DNA: TGTGCCACTACCTGGGGGGCCACTGAAGCTTTCTTT. It translates to CATTWGATEAFF.